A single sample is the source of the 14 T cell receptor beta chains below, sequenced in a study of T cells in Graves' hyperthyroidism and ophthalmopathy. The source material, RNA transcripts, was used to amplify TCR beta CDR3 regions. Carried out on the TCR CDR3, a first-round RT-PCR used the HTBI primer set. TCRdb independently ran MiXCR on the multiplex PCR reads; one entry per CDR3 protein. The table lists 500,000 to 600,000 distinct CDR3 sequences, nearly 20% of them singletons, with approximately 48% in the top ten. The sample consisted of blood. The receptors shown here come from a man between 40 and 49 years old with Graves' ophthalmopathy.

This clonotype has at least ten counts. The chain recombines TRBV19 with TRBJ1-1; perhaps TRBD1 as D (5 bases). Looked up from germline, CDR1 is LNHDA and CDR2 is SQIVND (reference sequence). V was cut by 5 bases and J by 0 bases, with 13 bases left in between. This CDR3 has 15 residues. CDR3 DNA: TGTGCCAGTAGTTCCCGGGGAGGGGTGAACACTGAAGCTTTCTTT. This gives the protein CASSSRGGVNTEAFF.

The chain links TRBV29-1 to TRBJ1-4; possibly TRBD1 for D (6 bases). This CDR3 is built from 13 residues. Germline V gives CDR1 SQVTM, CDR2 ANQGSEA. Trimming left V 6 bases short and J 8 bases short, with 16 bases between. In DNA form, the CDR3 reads TGCAGCGTGGCCTGGGCGGGGGGCGAAAAACTGTTTTTT. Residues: CSVAWAGGEKLFF. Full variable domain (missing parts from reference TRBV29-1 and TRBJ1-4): SAVISQKPSRDICQRGTSLTIQCQVDSQVTMMFWYRQQPGQSLTLIATANQGSEATYESGFVIDKFPISRPNLTFSTLTVSNMSPEDSSIYLCSVAWAGGEKLFFGSGTQLSVL.

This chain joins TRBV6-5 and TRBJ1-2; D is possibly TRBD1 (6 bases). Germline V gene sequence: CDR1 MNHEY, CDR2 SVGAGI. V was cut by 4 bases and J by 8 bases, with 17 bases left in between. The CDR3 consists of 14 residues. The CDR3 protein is CASSSSRGQVGYTF. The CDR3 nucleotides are TGTGCCAGCAGTTCCAGCCGGGGGCAAGTAGGCTACACCTTC.

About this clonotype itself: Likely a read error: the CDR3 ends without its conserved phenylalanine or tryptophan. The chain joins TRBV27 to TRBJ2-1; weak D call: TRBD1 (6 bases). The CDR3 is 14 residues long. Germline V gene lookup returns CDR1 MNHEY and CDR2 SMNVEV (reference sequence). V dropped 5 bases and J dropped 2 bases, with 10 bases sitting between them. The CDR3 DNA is TGTGCCAGCAGTATAGGGGACACCTACAATGAGCAGTTCTCC. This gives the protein CASSIGDTYNEQFS.

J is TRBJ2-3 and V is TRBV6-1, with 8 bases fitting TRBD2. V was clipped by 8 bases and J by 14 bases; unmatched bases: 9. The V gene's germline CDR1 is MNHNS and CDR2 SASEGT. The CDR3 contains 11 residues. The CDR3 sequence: CASGDGGAPYF. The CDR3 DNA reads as TGTGCCAGCGGAGACGGGGGGGCCCCGTATTTT.

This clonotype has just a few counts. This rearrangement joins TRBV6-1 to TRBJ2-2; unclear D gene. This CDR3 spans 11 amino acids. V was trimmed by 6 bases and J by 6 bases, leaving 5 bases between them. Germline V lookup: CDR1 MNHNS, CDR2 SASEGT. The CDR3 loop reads CASRAPGELFF. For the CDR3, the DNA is TGTGCCAGCAGGGCCCCCGGGGAGCTGTTTTTT.

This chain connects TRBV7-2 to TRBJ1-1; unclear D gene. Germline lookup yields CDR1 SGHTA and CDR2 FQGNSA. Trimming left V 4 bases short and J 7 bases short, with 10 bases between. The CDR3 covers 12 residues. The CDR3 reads CASSSTPYEAFF. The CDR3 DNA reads TGTGCCAGCAGCTCAACGCCCTATGAAGCTTTCTTT.

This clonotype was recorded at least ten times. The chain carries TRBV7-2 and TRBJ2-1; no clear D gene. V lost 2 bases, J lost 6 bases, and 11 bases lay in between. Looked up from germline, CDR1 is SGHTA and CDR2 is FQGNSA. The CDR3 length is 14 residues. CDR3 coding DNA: TGTGCCAGCAGCTTAAATGCCTATACCAATGAGCAGTTCTTC. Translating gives CASSLNAYTNEQFF.

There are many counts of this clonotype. The CDR3 DNA sequence: TGCAGTGCTAGGCCAGGGCTCGGGTCGGCCTACGAGCAGTACTTC. Its translation is CSARPGLGSAYEQYF. J is TRBJ2-7 and V is TRBV20-1, with D perhaps matching TRBD1 (5 bases). Trimming took 3 bases from V and 2 from J, leaving 17 bases between them. The CDR3 extends over 15 amino acids. The V gene's germline CDR1 is DFQATT and CDR2 SNEGSKA (reference sequence).

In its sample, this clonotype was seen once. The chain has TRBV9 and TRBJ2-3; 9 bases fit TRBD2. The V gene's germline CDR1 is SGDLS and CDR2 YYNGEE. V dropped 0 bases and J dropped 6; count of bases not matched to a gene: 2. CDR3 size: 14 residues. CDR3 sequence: CASSVGGRVDTQYF. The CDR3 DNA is TGTGCCAGCAGCGTAGGCGGGAGGGTGGATACGCAGTATTTT.

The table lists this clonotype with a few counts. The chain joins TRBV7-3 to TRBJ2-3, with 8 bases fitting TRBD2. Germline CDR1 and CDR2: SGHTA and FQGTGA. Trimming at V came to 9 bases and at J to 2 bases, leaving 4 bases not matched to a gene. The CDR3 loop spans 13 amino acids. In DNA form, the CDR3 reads TGTGCCAGTGCGGGGGGCGACACAGATACGCAGTATTTT. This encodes CASAGGDTDTQYF.

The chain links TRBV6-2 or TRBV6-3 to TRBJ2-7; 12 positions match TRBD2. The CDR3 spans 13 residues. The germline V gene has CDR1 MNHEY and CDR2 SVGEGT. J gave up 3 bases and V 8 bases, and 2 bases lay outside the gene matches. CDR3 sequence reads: CASETSGGYEQYF. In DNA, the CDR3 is TGTGCCAGCGAGACTAGCGGGGGCTACGAGCAGTACTTC.

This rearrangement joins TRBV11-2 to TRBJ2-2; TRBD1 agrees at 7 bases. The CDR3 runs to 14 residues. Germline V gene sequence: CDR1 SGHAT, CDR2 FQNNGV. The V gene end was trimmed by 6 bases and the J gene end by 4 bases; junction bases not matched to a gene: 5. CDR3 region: CASSLRDSTGELFF. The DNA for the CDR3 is TGTGCCAGCAGTCTCCGGGACAGCACCGGGGAGCTGTTTTTT.

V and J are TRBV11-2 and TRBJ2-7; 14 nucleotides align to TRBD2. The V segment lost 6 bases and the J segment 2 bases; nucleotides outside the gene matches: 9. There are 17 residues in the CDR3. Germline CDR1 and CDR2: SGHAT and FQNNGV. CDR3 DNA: TGTGCCAGCAGTCGGGGACTAGCGGGAGTGAACGCCTACGAGCAGTACTTC. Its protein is CASSRGLAGVNAYEQYF.